This TCR beta chain is from a study of sequential checkpoint blockade in melanoma (dated by TCRdb to the late 2010s). About the full investigation: Patients were assigned by 1:1 randomization to either first-line nivolumab followed by ipilimumab (arm A) or ipilimumab followed by nivolumab (arm B). Both trial sequences were followed by maintenance nivolumab.

The immunoSEQ Assay was used to immunosequence TCRbeta CDR3 regions from genomic DNA. Before high-throughput sequencing, genomic DNA was amplified using bias-controlled multiplex PCR. The authors' pipeline ran thus. To quantify the absolute abundance of each unique TCRbeta CDR3 region, the sequences were collapsed and filtered. Clonality, defined as 1 minus Pielou's evenness, was calculated using only productive rearrangements. A previously published method was used to identify clones whose frequencies were significantly greater in on-treatment samples than in baseline samples. What TCRdb holds here is the immuneACCESS table cut down to in-frame rearrangements. Part of the clones is not present; checked against another copy, under half of the missing clones reflect an unresolved V gene, and the others are unexplained. That table is the source of V, J and clone size, and D and trimming were worked out from the DNA. The sample table shows 13,000 to 15,000 clones, and approximately 48% are seen once. Under 20% of the sample goes to the ten largest clones.

Turning to this clone: This receptor's antigen is unknown. Base qualities are not at hand, and no much larger clone is one base apart.

The CDR3, cysteine through phenylalanine, is 14 amino acids long. Only the CDR3 DNA is retained, 42 bases long and in frame from the first base. CDR1 and CDR2, looked up from the germline V gene (reference sequence), are MNHNY and SVGAGI. Compared with germline, V lacks 3 bases and J lacks 3 bases; bases without a gene match: 3. The treatment or condition label for this specimen denotes: randomized to nivolumab then ipilimumab (arm A) or the reverse (arm B). Prior DNA-damaging chemotherapy had not been received by any trial patient. Live CD3+CD8+ cells negative for CD19 and CD56 were sorted from thawed PBMCs on a FACS Aria II flow cytometer. The samples were obtained from melanoma patients enrolled in CheckMate 064, an open-label, randomized phase II trial testing sequential checkpoint blockade. Peripheral blood mononuclear cells were collected by leukapheresis, purified with Ficoll-Paque, and frozen in human serum with 10% DMSO. Immediately after sorting, the purity of sorted blood CD3+CD8+ cells was verified to be >98%, after which DNA was extracted.

The paper's findings and limits, for the study overall: Validation of the response-prediction model combining TCR metrics and mutation burden is needed in larger, independent patient cohorts.

This TCR was recovered from a human donor with melanoma. Specimen: CD8+ T cells sorted from blood (inferred from file names), collected from a patient given nivolumab and ipilimumab in sequence. The rearranged segments are TRBV6-6 and TRBJ2-7; the junction holds 9 bases that match TRBD2. The DNA reads as follows: TGTGCCAGCAGTTATAGCGGGGGCCTCTACGAGCAGTACTTC. This gives the protein CASSYSGGLYEQYF.